The clone carrying this TCR beta chain showed up many times. What it binds is unknown. The CDR3 is cut off 3 residues early in the read; its end comes from the germline J gene. The CDR3 spans 13 residues. Germline CDR1 reads MNHNS; CDR2 reads SASEGT. Trimming removed 3 bases from V and 4 bases from J, with 10 bases in between. Method: immunoSEQ multiplex PCR; TCRdb's copy keeps in-frame clones and lacks some. This sample has 80,000 or so clones, each found more than once. The data derive from a study of T cell clonality in common variable immunodeficiency. General observations from the study: Repertoire-complication correlations in CVID were limited by patient heterogeneity. CVID subjects showed higher TCRbeta clonality than healthy controls.

Heparinized whole blood, roughly 5 to 8 ml, came from each donor. This chain connects TRBV6-1 to TRBJ2-7; maybe TRBD1 (5 bases). Sample: peripheral blood mononuclear cells. This TCR was recovered from a person aged 18 to 70 in good health. CDR3 residues: CASSEGRVYEQYF. CDR3 DNA (partial): TGTGCCAGCAGTGAGGGCAGGGTATACGAG.